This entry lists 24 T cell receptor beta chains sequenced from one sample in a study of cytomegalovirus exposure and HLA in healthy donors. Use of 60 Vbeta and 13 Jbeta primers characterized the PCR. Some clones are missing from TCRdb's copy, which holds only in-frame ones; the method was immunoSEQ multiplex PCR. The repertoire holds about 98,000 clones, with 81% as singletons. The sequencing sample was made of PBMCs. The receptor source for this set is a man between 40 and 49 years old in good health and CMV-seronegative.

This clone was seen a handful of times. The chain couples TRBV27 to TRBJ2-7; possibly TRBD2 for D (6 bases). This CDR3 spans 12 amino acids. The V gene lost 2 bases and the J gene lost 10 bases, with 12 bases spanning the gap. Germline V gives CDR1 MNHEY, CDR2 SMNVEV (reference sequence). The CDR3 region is CASSLRGTVQYF. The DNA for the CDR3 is TGTGCCAGCAGTTTACGGGGGACGGTACAGTACTTC.

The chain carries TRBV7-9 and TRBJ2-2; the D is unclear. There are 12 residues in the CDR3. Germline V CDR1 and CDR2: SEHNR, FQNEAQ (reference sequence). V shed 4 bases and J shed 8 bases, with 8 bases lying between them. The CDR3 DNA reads TGTGCCAGCAGCTCCCTAGGAGGGGAGCTGTTTTTT. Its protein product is CASSSLGGELFF. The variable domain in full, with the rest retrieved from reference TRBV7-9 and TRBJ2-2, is DTGVSQNPRHKITKRGQNVTFRCDPISEHNRLYWYRQTLGQGPEFLTYFQNEAQLEKSRLLSDRFSAERPKGSFSTLEIQRTEQGDSAMYLCASSSLGGELFFGEGSRLTVL.

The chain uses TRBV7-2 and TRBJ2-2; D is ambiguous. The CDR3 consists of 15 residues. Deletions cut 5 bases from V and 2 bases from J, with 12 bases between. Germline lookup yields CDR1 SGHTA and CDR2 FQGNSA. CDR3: CASSPRLSNTGELFF. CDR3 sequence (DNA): TGTGCCAGCAGCCCCCGACTGAGTAACACCGGGGAGCTGTTTTTT.

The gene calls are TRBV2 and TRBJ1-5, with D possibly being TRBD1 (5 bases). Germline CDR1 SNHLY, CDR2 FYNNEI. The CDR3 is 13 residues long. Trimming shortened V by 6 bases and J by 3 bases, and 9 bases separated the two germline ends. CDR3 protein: CASRPDNNQPQHF. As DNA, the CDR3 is TGTGCCAGCAGACCGGACAACAATCAGCCCCAGCATTTT.

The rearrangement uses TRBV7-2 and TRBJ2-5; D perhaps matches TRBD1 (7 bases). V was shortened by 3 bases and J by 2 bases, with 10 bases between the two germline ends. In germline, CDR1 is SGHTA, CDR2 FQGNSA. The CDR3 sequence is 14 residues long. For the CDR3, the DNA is TGTGCCAGCAGCTTCCAGGGGGGACAAGAGACCCAGTACTTC. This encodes CASSFQGGQETQYF.

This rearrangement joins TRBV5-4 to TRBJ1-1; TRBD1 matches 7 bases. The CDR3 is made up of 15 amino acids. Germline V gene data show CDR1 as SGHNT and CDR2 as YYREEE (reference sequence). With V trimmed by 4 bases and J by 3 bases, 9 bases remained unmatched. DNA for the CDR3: TGTGCCAGCAGCGCGGACAGGCTTGTGCACACTGAAGCTTTCTTT. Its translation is CASSADRLVHTEAFF.

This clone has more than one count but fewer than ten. The CDR3 region is CASSLSNKNEAFF. The CDR3 DNA follows: TGTGCCAGCAGTTTATCGAACAAGAATGAAGCTTTCTTT. The J gene is TRBJ1-1, the V gene TRBV27, with no clear D. The CDR3 is made up of 13 amino acids. Germline CDR1 MNHEY, CDR2 SMNVEV (reference sequence). Between the trimmed V and J ends, which lost 0 bases and 7 bases, there was a span of 9 bases.

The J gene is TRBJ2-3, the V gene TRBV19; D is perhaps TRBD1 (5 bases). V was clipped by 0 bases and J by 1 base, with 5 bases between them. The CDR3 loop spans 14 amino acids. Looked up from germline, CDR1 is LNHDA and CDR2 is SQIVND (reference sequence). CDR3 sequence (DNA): TGTGCCAGTAGTATAGACAGGGGCACAGATACGCAGTATTTT. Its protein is CASSIDRGTDTQYF.

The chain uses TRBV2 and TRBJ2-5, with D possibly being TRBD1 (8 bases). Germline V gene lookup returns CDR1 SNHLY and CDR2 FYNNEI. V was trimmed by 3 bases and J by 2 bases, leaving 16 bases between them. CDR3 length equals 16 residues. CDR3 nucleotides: TGTGCCAGCAGTGACTCTACAGGGGGGGGACAAGAGACCCAGTACTTC. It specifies CASSDSTGGGQETQYF.

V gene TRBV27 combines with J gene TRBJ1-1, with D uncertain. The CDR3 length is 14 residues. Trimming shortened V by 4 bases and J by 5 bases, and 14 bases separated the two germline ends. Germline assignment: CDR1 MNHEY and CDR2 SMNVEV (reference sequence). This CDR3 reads CASSSFGVGTEAFF. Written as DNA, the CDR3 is TGTGCCAGCAGTTCGTTCGGGGTGGGGACTGAAGCTTTCTTT.

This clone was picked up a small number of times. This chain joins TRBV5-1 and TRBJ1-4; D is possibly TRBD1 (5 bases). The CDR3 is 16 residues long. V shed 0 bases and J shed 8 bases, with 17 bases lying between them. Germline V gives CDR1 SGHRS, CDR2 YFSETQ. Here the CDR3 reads CASSLADFQGGEKLFF. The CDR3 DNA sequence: TGCGCCAGCAGCTTGGCCGACTTTCAGGGTGGAGAAAAACTGTTTTTT.

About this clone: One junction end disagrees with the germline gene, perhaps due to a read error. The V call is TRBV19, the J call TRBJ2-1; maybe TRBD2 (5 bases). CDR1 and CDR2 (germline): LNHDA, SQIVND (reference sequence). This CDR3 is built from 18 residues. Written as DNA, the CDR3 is TGTGCCAGTAGTATAGTCCCGGCGGGCCTACTATTCTACGATGAGCAGTTCTTC. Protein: CASSIVPAGLLFYDEQFF.

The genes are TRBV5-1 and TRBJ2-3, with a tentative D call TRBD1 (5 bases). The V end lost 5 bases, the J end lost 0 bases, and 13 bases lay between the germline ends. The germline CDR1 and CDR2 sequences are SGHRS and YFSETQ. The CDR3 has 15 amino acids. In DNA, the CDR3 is TGCGCCAGCAGTGACACTGGGGCCAGCACAGATACGCAGTATTTT. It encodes CASSDTGASTDTQYF.

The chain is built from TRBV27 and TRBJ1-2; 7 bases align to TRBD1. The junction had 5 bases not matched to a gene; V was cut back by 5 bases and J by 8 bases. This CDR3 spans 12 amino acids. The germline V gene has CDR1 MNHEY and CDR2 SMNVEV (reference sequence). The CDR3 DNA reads TGTGCCAGCAGTGACACAGGGGACGGCTACACCTTC. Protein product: CASSDTGDGYTF.

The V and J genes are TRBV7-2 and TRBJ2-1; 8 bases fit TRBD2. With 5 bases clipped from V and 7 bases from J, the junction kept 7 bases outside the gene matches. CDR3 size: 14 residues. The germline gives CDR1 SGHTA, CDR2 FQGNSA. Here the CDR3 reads CASSLSGVGNEQFF. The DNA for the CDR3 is TGTGCCAGCAGCCTTAGCGGGGTGGGAAATGAGCAGTTCTTC.

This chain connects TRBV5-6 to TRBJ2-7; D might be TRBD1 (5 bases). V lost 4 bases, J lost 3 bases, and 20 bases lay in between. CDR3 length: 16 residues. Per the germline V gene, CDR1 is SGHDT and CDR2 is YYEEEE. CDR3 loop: CASSTTRRAVRYEQYF. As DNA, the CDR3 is TGTGCCAGCAGCACCACCCGCAGGGCGGTTCGCTACGAGCAGTACTTC.

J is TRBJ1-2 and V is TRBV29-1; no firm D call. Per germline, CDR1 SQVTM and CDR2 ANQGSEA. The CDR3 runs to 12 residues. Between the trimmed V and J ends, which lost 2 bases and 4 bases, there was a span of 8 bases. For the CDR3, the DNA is TGCAGCGTTGAACAACAGTTCTATGGCTACACCTTC. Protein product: CSVEQQFYGYTF.

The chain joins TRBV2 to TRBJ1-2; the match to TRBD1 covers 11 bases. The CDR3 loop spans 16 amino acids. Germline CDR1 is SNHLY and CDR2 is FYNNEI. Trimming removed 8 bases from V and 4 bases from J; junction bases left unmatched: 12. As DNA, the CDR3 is TGTGCCAGCTATTATCCGGGGACAGGGGGATTCTATGGCTACACCTTC. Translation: CASYYPGTGGFYGYTF.

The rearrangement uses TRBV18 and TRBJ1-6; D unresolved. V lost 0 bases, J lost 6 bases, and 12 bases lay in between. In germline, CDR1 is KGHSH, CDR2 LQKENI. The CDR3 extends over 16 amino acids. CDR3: CASSPPGGPGNSPLHF. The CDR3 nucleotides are TGTGCCAGCTCACCACCGGGAGGTCCCGGTAATTCACCCCTCCACTTT. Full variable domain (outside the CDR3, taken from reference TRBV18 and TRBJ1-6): NAGVMQNPRHLVRRRGQEARLRCSPMKGHSHVYWYRQLPEEGLKFMVYLQKENIIDESGMPKERFSAEFPKEGPSILRIQQVVRGDSAAYFCASSPPGGPGNSPLHFGNGTRLTVT.

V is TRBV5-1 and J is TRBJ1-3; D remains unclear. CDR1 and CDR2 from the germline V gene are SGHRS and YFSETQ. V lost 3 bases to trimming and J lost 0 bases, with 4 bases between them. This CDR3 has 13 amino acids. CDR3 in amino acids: CASSSSSGNTIYF. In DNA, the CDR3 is TGCGCCAGCAGCTCTTCCTCTGGAAACACCATATATTTT.

The DNA of the CDR3 is TGTGCCAGCTCACGAGGAGAAGACACTGAAGCTTTCTTT. Translation: CASSRGEDTEAFF. The chain joins TRBV18 to TRBJ1-1; no firm D call. This CDR3 is 13 amino acids long. Trimming cost V 4 bases and J 3 bases, with 9 bases left between them. From germline, CDR1 is KGHSH and CDR2 LQKENI.

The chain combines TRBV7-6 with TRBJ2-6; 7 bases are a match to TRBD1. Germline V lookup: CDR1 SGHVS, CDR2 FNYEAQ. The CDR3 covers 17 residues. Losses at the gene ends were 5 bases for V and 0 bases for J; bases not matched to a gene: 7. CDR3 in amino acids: CASSPGTAYSGANVLTF. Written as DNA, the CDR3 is TGTGCCAGCAGCCCGGGGACAGCCTACTCTGGGGCCAACGTCCTGACTTTC. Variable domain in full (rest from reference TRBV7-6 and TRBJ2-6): GAGVSQSPRYKVTKRGQDVALRCDPISGHVSLYWYRQALGQGPEFLTYFNYEAQQDKSGLPNDRFSAERPEGSISTLTIQRTEQRDSAMYRCASSPGTAYSGANVLTFGAGSRLTVL.

CDR3 region: CASNIDRFDTEAFF. CDR3 in DNA: TGTGCCAGCAATATAGACAGGTTCGACACTGAAGCTTTCTTT. V and J are TRBV6-1 and TRBJ1-1, with TRBD1 as a possible D gene (6 bases). Trimming pared 7 bases from V and 3 bases from J, leaving 15 bases between. The CDR3 runs 14 residues. Per germline, CDR1 MNHNS and CDR2 SASEGT.

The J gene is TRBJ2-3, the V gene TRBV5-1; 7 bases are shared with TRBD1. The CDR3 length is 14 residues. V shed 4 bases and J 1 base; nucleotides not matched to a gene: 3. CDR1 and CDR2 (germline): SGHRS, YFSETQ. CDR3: CASSMTGRTDTQYF. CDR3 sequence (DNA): TGCGCCAGCAGCATGACAGGGCGCACAGATACGCAGTATTTT.